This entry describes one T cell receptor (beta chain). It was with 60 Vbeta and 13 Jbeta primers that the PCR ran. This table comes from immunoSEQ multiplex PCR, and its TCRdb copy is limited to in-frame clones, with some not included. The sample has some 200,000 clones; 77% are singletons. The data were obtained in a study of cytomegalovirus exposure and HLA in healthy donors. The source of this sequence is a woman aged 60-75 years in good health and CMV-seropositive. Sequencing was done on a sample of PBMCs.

DNA for the CDR3: TGTGCCAGCAGCGTAGGACTAGGTGTATCCTACGAGCAGTACTTC. This gives the protein CASSVGLGVSYEQYF. The gene calls are TRBV9 and TRBJ2-5, with TRBD2 as a possible D gene (6 bases). The DNA end lines up better with TRBJ2-7; the J call may be wrong. This CDR3 contains 15 residues. Germline CDR1 reads SGDLS; CDR2 reads YYNGEE.